This T cell receptor (beta chain) was captured by sequencing in a study of post-analysis software for immune sequencing data. This clonotype appeared once. Its antigen is still unknown. Sequencing libraries made from TCR beta cDNA carried unique molecular identifiers. A single record per CDR3 protein comes from TCRdb applying MiXCR to the PCR reads. The table records hundreds of thousands of distinct CDR3 sequences, roughly half of them present only once. This CDR3 spans 17 amino acids. Unmatched junction bases numbered 8, after V lost 6 bases and J lost 1 base. Study-wide findings and caveats: Patients carried roughly five TRBV segments more frequently than controls did, and TRBV5-6, TRBV5-1 and TRBV20-1 were among them. Compared with controls, patients showed significantly lower normalized Chao1 diversity.

The source material was blood. The gene calls are TRBV12-3 or TRBV12-4 and TRBJ2-5, with 13 bases that match TRBD2. The sequence was obtained from a girl aged 10-17 years with multiple sclerosis. In DNA form, the CDR3 reads TGTGCCAGCAGCTTGACGACTAGCGGGAGGACCCAAGAGACCCAGTACTTC. Protein: CASSLTTSGRTQETQYF.